This TCR beta chain derives from a study of T cell changes during pregnancy in multiple sclerosis. Libraries were prepared by immunoSEQ multiplex PCR; TCRdb keeps only in-frame clonotypes and omits some of them. The table lists tens of thousands of clones, around nine tenths of them singletons. The receptor was isolated from a female donor with multiple sclerosis, enrolled in a pregnancy study. This specimen consisted of CD4+ T cells from peripheral blood mononuclear cells, obtained before pregnancy.

CDR3 bases: TGTGCCAGCAGCGGCGGGACTAGCGGGTTGAGGAGCGGGGAGCTGTTTTTT. Translation: CASSGGTSGLRSGELFF. V gene TRBV5-6 combines with J gene TRBJ2-2; TRBD2 matches at 12 bases. Germline V gives CDR1 SGHDT, CDR2 YYEEEE. The CDR3 has 17 amino acids. V trimming: 4 bases; J trimming: 7 bases; junction bases outside the gene matches: 11.